The sequence of this TCR beta chain was determined in a study of blood T cell repertoires in COVID-19. Turning to the study itself: COVID-19 samples, acute and convalescent, were from the United States, Italy and Spain.

The V end was cut by 4 bases, the J end by 4 bases, with 8 bases between. This CDR3 region has 13 residues. Produced via immunoSEQ multiplex PCR; TCRdb's table is partial and in-frame only. The sample has approximately 300,000 clones, about nine tenths seen once; the top ten hold 2.6%. The sample consisted of PBMCs or T cells enriched from blood (not recorded which). This clonotype was obtained from a man aged 60 to 75 who had recovered from COVID-19. J is TRBJ1-5 and V is TRBV12-3 or TRBV12-4; D gene uncertain. The CDR3, as DNA: TGTGCCAGCAGTTCTACGATAAATCAGCCCCAGCATTTT. Its translation: CASSSTINQPQHF.